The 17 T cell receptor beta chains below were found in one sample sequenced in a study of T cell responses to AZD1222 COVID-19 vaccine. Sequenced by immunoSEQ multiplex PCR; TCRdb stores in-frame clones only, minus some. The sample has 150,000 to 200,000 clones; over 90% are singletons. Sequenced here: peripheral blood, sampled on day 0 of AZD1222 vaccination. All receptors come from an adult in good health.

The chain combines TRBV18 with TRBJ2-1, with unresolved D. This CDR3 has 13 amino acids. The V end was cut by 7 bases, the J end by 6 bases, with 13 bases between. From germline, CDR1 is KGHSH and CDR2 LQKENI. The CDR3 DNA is TGTGCCAGCTTTCCGACTCCCTTCAATGAGCAGTTCTTC. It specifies CASFPTPFNEQFF.

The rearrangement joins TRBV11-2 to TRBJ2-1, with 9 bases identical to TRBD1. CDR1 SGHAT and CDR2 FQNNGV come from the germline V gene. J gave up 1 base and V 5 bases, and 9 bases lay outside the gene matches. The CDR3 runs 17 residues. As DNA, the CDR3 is TGTGCCAGCAGCCCGGGTTCCGGGACAGGGTCCTACAATGAGCAGTTCTTC. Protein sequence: CASSPGSGTGSYNEQFF.

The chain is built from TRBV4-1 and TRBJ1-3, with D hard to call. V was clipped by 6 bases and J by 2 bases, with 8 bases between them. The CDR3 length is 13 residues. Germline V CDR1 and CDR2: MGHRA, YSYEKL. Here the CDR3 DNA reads TGCGCCAGCAGGGGAACCCCTGGAAACACCATATATTTT. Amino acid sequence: CASRGTPGNTIYF.

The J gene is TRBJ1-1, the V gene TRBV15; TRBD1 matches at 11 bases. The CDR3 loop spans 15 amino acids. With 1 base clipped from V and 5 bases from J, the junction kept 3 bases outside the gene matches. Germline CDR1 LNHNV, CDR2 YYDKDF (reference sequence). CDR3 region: CATSRGTGGLTEAFF. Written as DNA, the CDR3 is TGTGCCACCAGCAGAGGGACAGGGGGCCTTACTGAAGCTTTCTTT.

The CDR3 here is CASSLGGTSPGELFF. CDR3 in DNA: TGTGCCAGCAGCTTAGGCGGGACTAGCCCCGGGGAGCTGTTTTTT. This sequence joins TRBV11-2 and TRBJ2-2, with 9 bases that match TRBD2. Trimming at V came to 1 base and at J to 6 bases, leaving 3 bases not matched to a gene. The CDR3 runs to 15 residues. Germline CDR1 and CDR2: SGHAT and FQNNGV.

This CDR3 is CASSLNGGRNNSPLHF. CDR3 DNA sequence: TGTGCCAGCAGCTTAAACGGAGGACGGAATAATTCACCCCTCCACTTT. The V gene is TRBV7-6, the J gene TRBJ1-6; no definite D call. The V gene lost 2 bases and the J gene lost 5 bases, with 13 bases spanning the gap. This CDR3 has 16 amino acids. The germline V gene has CDR1 SGHVS and CDR2 FNYEAQ.

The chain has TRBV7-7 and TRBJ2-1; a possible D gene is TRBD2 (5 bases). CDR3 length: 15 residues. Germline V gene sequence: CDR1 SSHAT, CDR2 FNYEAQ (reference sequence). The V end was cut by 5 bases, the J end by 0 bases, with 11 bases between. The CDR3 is CASSKTGSSYNEQFF. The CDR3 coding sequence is TGTGCCAGCAGCAAGACTGGGAGCTCCTACAATGAGCAGTTCTTC.

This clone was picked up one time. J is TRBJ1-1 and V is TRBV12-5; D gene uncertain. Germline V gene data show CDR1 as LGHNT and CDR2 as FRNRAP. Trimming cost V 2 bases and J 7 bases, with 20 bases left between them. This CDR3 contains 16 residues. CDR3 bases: TGTGCTAGTGGTTTGCACATCGCCGGCTATGGGAATGAAGCTTTCTTT. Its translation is CASGLHIAGYGNEAFF.

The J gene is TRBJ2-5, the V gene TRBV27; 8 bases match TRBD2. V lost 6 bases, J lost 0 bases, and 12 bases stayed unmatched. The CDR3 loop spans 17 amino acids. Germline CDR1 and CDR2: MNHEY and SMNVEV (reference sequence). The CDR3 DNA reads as TGTGCCAGCAGCATTTTCAGCGGGGGCTCGTACCAAGAGACCCAGTACTTC. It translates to CASSIFSGGSYQETQYF.

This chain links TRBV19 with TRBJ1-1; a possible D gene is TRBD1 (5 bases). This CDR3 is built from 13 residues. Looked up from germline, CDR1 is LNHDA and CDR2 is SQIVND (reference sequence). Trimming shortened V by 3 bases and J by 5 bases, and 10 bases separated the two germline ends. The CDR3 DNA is TGTGCCAGTAGTATGGGGGATAAGACTGAAGCTTTCTTT. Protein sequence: CASSMGDKTEAFF.

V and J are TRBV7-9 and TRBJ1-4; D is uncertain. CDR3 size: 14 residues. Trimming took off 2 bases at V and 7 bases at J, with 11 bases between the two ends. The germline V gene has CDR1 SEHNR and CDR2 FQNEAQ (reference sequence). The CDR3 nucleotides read TGTGCCAGCAGCTTAATCAGTGGGTCTGAAAAACTGTTTTTT. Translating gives CASSLISGSEKLFF.

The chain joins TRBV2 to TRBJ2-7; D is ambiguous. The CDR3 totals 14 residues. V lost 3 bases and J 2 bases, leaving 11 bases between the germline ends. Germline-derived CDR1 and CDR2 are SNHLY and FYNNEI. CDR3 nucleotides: TGTGCCAGCAGTGATTTTTTCAGCACCTACGAGCAGTACTTC. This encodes CASSDFFSTYEQYF. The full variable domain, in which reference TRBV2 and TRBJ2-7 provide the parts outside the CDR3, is EPEVTQTPSHQVTQMGQEVILRCVPISNHLYFYWYRQILGQKVEFLVSFYNNEISEKSEIFDDQFSVERPDGSNFTLKIRSTKLEDSAMYFCASSDFFSTYEQYFGPGTRLTVT.

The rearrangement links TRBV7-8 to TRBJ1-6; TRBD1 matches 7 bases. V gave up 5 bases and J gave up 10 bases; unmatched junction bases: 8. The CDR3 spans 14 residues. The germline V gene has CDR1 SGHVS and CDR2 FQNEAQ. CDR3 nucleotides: TGTGCCAGCAGCCGGGACAGCGGAGAATCACCCCTCCACTTT. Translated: CASSRDSGESPLHF.

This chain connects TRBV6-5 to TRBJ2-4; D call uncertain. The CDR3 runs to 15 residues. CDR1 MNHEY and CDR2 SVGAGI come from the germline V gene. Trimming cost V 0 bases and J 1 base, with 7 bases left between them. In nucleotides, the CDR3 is TGTGCCAGCAGTTACTCGGCTCATGCCAAAAACATTCAGTACTTC. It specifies CASSYSAHAKNIQYF.

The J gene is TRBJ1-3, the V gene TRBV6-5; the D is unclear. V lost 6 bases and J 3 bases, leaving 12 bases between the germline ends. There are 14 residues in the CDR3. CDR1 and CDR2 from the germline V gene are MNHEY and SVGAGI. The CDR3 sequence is CASSPGAVGNTIYF. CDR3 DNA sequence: TGTGCCAGCAGCCCCGGCGCAGTTGGAAACACCATATATTTT.

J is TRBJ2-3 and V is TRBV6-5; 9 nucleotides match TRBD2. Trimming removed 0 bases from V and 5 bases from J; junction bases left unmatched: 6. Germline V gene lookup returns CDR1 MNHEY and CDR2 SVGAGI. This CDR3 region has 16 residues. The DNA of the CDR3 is TGTGCCAGCAGTTACTCGGGCGGGAGGGGTGGAGATACGCAGTATTTT. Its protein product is CASSYSGGRGGDTQYF.

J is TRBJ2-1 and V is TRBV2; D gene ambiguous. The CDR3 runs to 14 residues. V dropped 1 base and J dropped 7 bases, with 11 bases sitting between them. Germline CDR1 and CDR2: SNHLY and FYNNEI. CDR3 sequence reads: CASSEGILRNEQFF. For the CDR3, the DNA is TGTGCCAGCAGTGAAGGTATCCTAAGGAATGAGCAGTTCTTC.